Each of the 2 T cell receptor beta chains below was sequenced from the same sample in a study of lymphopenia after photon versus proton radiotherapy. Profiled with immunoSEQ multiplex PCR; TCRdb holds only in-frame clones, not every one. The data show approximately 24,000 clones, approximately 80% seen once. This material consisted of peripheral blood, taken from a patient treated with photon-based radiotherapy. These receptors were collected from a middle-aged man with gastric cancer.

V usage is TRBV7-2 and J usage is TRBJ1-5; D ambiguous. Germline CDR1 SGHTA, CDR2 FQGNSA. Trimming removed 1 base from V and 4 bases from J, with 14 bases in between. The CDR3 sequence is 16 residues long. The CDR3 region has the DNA TGTGCCAGCAGCTTAGAAGTTATCACGGAGAATCAGCCCCAGCATTTT. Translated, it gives CASSLEVITENQPQHF.

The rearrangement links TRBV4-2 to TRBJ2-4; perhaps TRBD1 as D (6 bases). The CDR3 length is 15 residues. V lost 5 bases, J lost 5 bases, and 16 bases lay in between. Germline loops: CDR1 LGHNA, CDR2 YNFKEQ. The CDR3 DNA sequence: TGTGCCAGCAGCTGGTCCTTAGGACAGCAAAACATTCAGTACTTC. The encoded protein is CASSWSLGQQNIQYF.